These 18 T cell receptor beta chains share one sample of origin, sequenced in a study of molecular identifiers for immune sequencing clone quantification. In TCRdb, the PCR reads were re-called with MiXCR into one record per CDR3 protein. The sample consists of a few hundred thousand distinct CDR3 sequences, around 23% of them appearing once. The sequencing input was naive CD8+ T cells from blood, with Jurkat cell RNA spiked in. As to subset: FACS-sorted CD8+CD4-CCR7+CD45RA+ naive T cells. Every receptor here comes from a human donor in good health. Some libraries in this study had Jurkat cell RNA spiked in.

The chain joins TRBV30 to TRBJ1-3; the match to TRBD1 covers 7 bases. CDR1 is GTSNPN and CDR2 is SVGIG in the germline V gene (reference sequence). V gave up 0 bases and J gave up 2 bases; unmatched junction bases: 4. The CDR3 totals 15 residues. The CDR3 reads CAWSVYQGAGNTIYF. The CDR3 coding sequence is TGTGCCTGGAGTGTATACCAGGGGGCTGGAAACACCATATATTTT.

Many counts were recorded for this clonotype. The V call is TRBV7-2, the J call TRBJ1-3; D is ambiguous. Germline CDR1 and CDR2: SGHTA and FQGNSA. This CDR3 spans 14 amino acids. V dropped 5 bases and J dropped 1 base, with 9 bases sitting between them. This CDR3 reads CASSPIGSGNTIYF. The DNA of the CDR3 is TGTGCCAGCAGCCCGATCGGGTCTGGAAACACCATATATTTT.

This clonotype was seen many times. The V and J genes are TRBV6-4 and TRBJ1-1, with TRBD1 identical over 9 bases. Looked up from germline, CDR1 is MRHNA and CDR2 is SNTAGT. This CDR3 spans 14 amino acids. Unmatched junction bases numbered 1, after V lost 3 bases and J lost 2 bases. Here the CDR3 reads CASSETGGNTEAFF. In DNA form, the CDR3 reads TGTGCCAGCAGTGAGACAGGGGGAAACACTGAAGCTTTCTTT.

The V and J genes are TRBV9 and TRBJ1-1, with D unclear. The CDR3 contains 14 residues. Germline V gene sequence: CDR1 SGDLS, CDR2 YYNGEE. V shed 0 bases and J shed 1 base, with 7 bases lying between them. The CDR3 protein is CASSVGRENTEAFF. CDR3 nucleotide sequence: TGTGCCAGCAGCGTAGGCCGGGAGAACACTGAAGCTTTCTTT. Combining the CDR3 with reference TRBV9 and TRBJ1-1 gives the whole variable domain DSGVTQTPKHLITATGQRVTLRCSPRSGDLSVYWYQQSLDQGLQFLIQYYNGEERAKGNILERFSAQQFPDLHSELNLSSLELGDSALYFCASSVGRENTEAFFGQGTRLTVV.

For this clonotype: Compared with germline, one end of the junction differs, possibly owing to a read error. The rearrangement links TRBV5-1 to TRBJ2-2; D remains unclear. The CDR3 length is 16 residues. The V gene's germline CDR1 is SGHRS and CDR2 YFSETQ. The CDR3 DNA follows: TGCGGCAGCAGCTGGCCAGAAGATTCGAACACCGGGGAGCTGTTTTTT. It encodes CGSSWPEDSNTGELFF.

This chain links TRBV4-2 with TRBJ1-1; TRBD1 is a possible D gene (6 bases). The V and J ends lost 5 bases and 2 bases respectively, with 12 bases between them. Germline values: CDR1 LGHNA, CDR2 YNFKEQ. This CDR3 comprises 14 residues. The CDR3 nucleotides are TGTGCCAGCAGCGGCAGGGGTTATAACACTGAAGCTTTCTTT. This codes for CASSGRGYNTEAFF.

The rearrangement links TRBV2 to TRBJ2-5; D gene unclear. This CDR3 spans 13 amino acids. CDR1 SNHLY and CDR2 FYNNEI come from the germline V gene. Trimming removed 7 bases from V and 1 base from J, with 10 bases in between. The CDR3 coding sequence is TGTGCCAGCACCCCCCGGGTCCAAGAGACCCAGTACTTC. Translation: CASTPRVQETQYF.

This clonotype was seen ten or more times. The chain combines TRBV9 with TRBJ1-4; TRBD1 is a possible D gene (6 bases). This CDR3 is 15 amino acids long. The V gene's germline CDR1 is SGDLS and CDR2 YYNGEE. The V and J ends lost 4 bases and 6 bases respectively, with 16 bases between them. The CDR3 bases are TGTGCCAGCAGCCCCAGTCGCAGGGGTGATGAAAAACTGTTTTTT. Its translation is CASSPSRRGDEKLFF.

This clonotype was seen at least ten times. The chain combines TRBV6-2 or TRBV6-3 with TRBJ2-5, with unresolved D. The germline V gene has CDR1 MNHEY and CDR2 SVGEGT. V lost 7 bases to trimming and J lost 0 bases, with 9 bases between them. CDR3 length: 13 amino acids. CDR3 DNA sequence: TGTGCCAGCACCGGAAAGTACCAAGAGACCCAGTACTTC. Its translation: CASTGKYQETQYF.

V gene TRBV27 combines with J gene TRBJ2-1; weak D call: TRBD2 (5 bases). The CDR3 length is 13 residues. The germline gives CDR1 MNHEY, CDR2 SMNVEV (reference sequence). Trimming removed 3 bases from V and 3 bases from J, with 6 bases in between. CDR3 loop: CASSFGVYNEQFF. CDR3 DNA: TGTGCCAGCAGTTTCGGGGTCTACAATGAGCAGTTCTTC.

This clonotype was counted ten times or more. The V gene is TRBV29-1, the J gene TRBJ2-4, with 10 bases identical to TRBD2. Losses at the gene ends were 5 bases for V and 0 bases for J; bases not matched to a gene: 1. The CDR3 spans 14 residues. The germline V gene has CDR1 SQVTM and CDR2 ANQGSEA. As DNA, the CDR3 is TGCAGCGTTCTAGCGGGAGTAGCCAAAAACATTCAGTACTTC. Protein: CSVLAGVAKNIQYF.

The table lists this clonotype with a few counts. The rearrangement links TRBV7-9 to TRBJ2-1; maybe TRBD1 (6 bases). V was clipped by 6 bases and J by 4 bases, with 16 bases between them. CDR3 length: 15 residues. Germline CDR1 is SEHNR and CDR2 is FQNEAQ (reference sequence). The CDR3 reads CASSGARDIYNEQFF. For the CDR3, the DNA is TGTGCCAGCAGTGGCGCCAGGGACATTTACAATGAGCAGTTCTTC.

V is TRBV3-1 and J is TRBJ2-5; 10 bases line up with TRBD2. Germline V gene lookup returns CDR1 LGHDT and CDR2 YNNKEL (reference sequence). This CDR3 has 16 residues. V shed 3 bases, J shed 5 bases, and the junction held 9 bases outside the gene matches. The CDR3 is CASSQESTSGDETQYF. For the CDR3, the DNA is TGTGCCAGCAGCCAGGAAAGCACTAGCGGGGACGAGACCCAGTACTTC.

This clonotype turned up a few times. This chain links TRBV11-2 with TRBJ2-7; TRBD1 aligns across 10 bases. Germline V CDR1 and CDR2: SGHAT, FQNNGV. This CDR3 spans 14 amino acids. J was trimmed by 6 bases and V by 1 base; bases with no gene match: 3. The chain's CDR3 is CASSLVGTGVEQYF. For the CDR3, the DNA is TGTGCCAGCAGCTTAGTAGGGACAGGGGTCGAGCAGTACTTC.

Remarks on this clonotype: Germline is not matched at one junction end, which may reflect a read error. The rearrangement uses TRBV28 and TRBJ2-7; the D gene is possibly TRBD1 (6 bases). The CDR3 runs to 15 residues. Looked up from germline, CDR1 is MDHEN and CDR2 is SYDVKM. CDR3 loop: CACSFGVDSDYEQYF. The CDR3 DNA reads as TGTGCCTGCAGTTTCGGGGTGGACAGCGACTACGAGCAGTACTTC.

Turning to this clonotype: This may stem from a read error, because a much larger clone lies one nucleotide away. The chain is built from TRBV9 and TRBJ1-1; a possible D gene is TRBD1 (5 bases). The germline V and J ends were trimmed by 0 bases and 5 bases, with 8 bases remaining between them. The germline V gene has CDR1 SGDLS and CDR2 YYNGEE. The CDR3 is 13 residues long. The DNA for the CDR3 is TGTGCCAGCAGCGTAGATGGGGGGACTGAAGCTTTCTTT. Protein: CASSVDGGTEAFF. The full variable domain, completed using reference TRBV9 and TRBJ1-1, is DSGVTQTPKHLITATGQRVTLRCSPRSGDLSVYWYQQSLDQGLQFLIQYYNGEERAKGNILERFSAQQFPDLHSELNLSSLELGDSALYFCASSVDGGTEAFFGQGTRLTVV.

The rearrangement links TRBV9 to TRBJ2-2; weak D call: TRBD1 (5 bases). This CDR3 has 15 amino acids. Looked up from germline, CDR1 is SGDLS and CDR2 is YYNGEE. V lost 4 bases to trimming and J lost 2 bases, with 12 bases between them. The CDR3 coding sequence is TGTGCCAGCAGCCCGAGACAGCCTAACACCGGGGAGCTGTTTTTT. It yields the protein CASSPRQPNTGELFF.

About this clonotype itself: The CDR3 does not close with the conserved phenylalanine or tryptophan, likely indicating a read error. The J gene is TRBJ1-6, the V gene TRBV6-5; D is unclear. From germline, CDR1 is MNHEY and CDR2 SVGAGI. The V end lost 2 bases, the J end lost 13 bases, and 15 bases lay between the germline ends. The CDR3 contains 14 residues. CDR3 coding DNA: TGTGCCAGCAGTTACGGTCCTTCGTCGGGGCCCCTCCACTCT. Translating it yields CASSYGPSSGPLHS.